This T cell receptor beta chain is from a study of T cells after yellow fever vaccination. Regarding the study as a whole: The booster saw the reappearance of most primary-vaccination clones (roughly 96% CD4, about 85% CD8). Weaker in magnitude, the secondary response showed a faster peak on day 5 versus 15. A small share of clonotypes appeared in both CD4 and CD8 compartments.

V dropped 7 bases and J dropped 1 base, with 18 bases sitting between them. Germline V CDR1 and CDR2: KGHDR, SFDVKD. The CDR3 consists of 16 residues. One entry per CDR3 protein, called by TCRdb with MiXCR from the 5' RACE reads. The table has around 550,000 distinct CDR3 sequences, over 15% seen once. On this clonotype itself: Its antigen is not identified.

The gene calls are TRBV24-1 and TRBJ2-5, with a weak D call TRBD1 (5 bases). The sequencing used PBMCs, collected 15 days after the yellow fever booster vaccination. The clonotype was recovered from a man aged 25 to 45 who received the YFV17D yellow fever vaccine. The CDR3 sequence is CATRTAWGSSQETQYF. The CDR3 coding sequence is TGTGCCACCAGAACCGCCTGGGGCAGTAGCCAAGAGACCCAGTACTTC.